This passage covers 14 T cell receptor beta chains from one sample sequenced in a study of blood T cell repertoires in COVID-19. Assay: immunoSEQ multiplex PCR; the TCRdb copy retains only in-frame clones and omits some. The data contain about 170,000 clones, roughly 91% of them singletons. The sample comprised peripheral blood. The receptors were sampled from a man aged 18 to 29 with COVID-19, enrolled during active disease.

V is TRBV25-1 and J is TRBJ2-2; possibly TRBD1 for D (6 bases). The CDR3 covers 14 residues. V was clipped by 4 bases and J by 3 bases, with 9 bases between them. The germline CDR1 and CDR2 sequences are MGHDK and SYGVNS. DNA of the CDR3: TGTGCCAGCAGTGGAGGGGGACACACCGGGGAGCTGTTTTTT. Protein sequence: CASSGGGHTGELFF.

The CDR3 coding sequence is TGTGCCAGCAGTCGGTCTGGCTACACCTTC. Protein: CASSRSGYTF. The chain couples TRBV9 to TRBJ1-2, with D unresolved. V lost 5 bases to trimming and J lost 7 bases, with 6 bases between them. Germline values: CDR1 SGDLS, CDR2 YYNGEE. CDR3 length: 10 amino acids.

As regards this clone: The junction departs from the called germline gene at one end, perhaps through a read error. This chain uses TRBV9 with TRBJ2-1, with TRBD1 as a possible D gene (6 bases). CDR3 length equals 16 residues. CDR1 SGDLS and CDR2 YYNGEE come from the germline V gene. The CDR3 region is CASSLNLRGRYDEQFF. CDR3 coding DNA: TGTGCCAGCAGCTTAAACCTCAGGGGTCGCTACGATGAGCAGTTCTTC. The whole variable domain, remainder taken from reference TRBV9 and TRBJ2-1, is DSGVTQTPKHLITATGQRVTLRCSPRSGDLSVYWYQQSLDQGLQFLIQYYNGEERAKGNILERFSAQQFPDLHSELNLSSLELGDSALYFCASSLNLRGRYDEQFFGPGTRLTVL.

The chain carries TRBV24-1 and TRBJ2-2; 9 nucleotides match TRBD2. J gave up 5 bases and V 1 base, and 4 bases lay outside the gene matches. The CDR3 has 16 residues. Germline assignment: CDR1 KGHDR and CDR2 SFDVKD. The CDR3 loop is CATSDFASGNTGELFF. CDR3 bases: TGTGCCACCAGTGATTTCGCTAGCGGGAATACCGGGGAGCTGTTTTTT.

The rearrangement joins TRBV11-3 to TRBJ2-1, with 15 nucleotides matching TRBD2. V was pared by 2 bases and J by 4 bases, with 12 bases of the junction left unmatched. Germline V lookup: CDR1 SGHNT, CDR2 YENEEA. The CDR3 contains 20 residues. The CDR3 is CASSLTLGLAGGTKYNEQFF. The CDR3 coding sequence is TGTGCCAGCAGCTTAACCTTGGGACTAGCGGGAGGTACCAAATACAATGAGCAGTTCTTC. The full variable domain, completed using reference TRBV11-3 and TRBJ2-1, is EAGVVQSPRYKIIEKKQPVAFWCNPISGHNTLYWYLQNLGQGPELLIRYENEEAVDDSQLPKDRFSAERLKGVDSTLKIQPAELGDSAVYLCASSLTLGLAGGTKYNEQFFGPGTRLTVL.

This chain joins TRBV28 and TRBJ2-7; D might be TRBD1 (6 bases). Looked up from germline, CDR1 is MDHEN and CDR2 is SYDVKM. Trimming took 4 bases from V and 3 from J, leaving 13 bases between them. CDR3 length: 14 amino acids. This CDR3 is CASSYRLRGYEQYF. Here the CDR3 DNA reads TGTGCCAGCAGTTACAGGCTCAGGGGCTACGAGCAGTACTTC. The full variable domain, completed using reference TRBV28 and TRBJ2-7, is DVKVTQSSRYLVKRTGEKVFLECVQDMDHENMFWYRQDPGLGLRLIYFSYDVKMKEKGDIPEGYSVSREKKERFSLILESASTNQTSMYLCASSYRLRGYEQYFGPGTRLTVT.

The chain links TRBV5-1 to TRBJ2-3; 7 nucleotides agree with TRBD1. The CDR3 runs to 14 residues. The junction had 6 bases not matched to a gene; V was cut back by 4 bases and J by 4 bases. The germline gives CDR1 SGHRS, CDR2 YFSETQ. For the CDR3, the DNA is TGCGCCAGCAGCGGGGGACAGTCGTCAGATACGCAGTATTTT. Protein: CASSGGQSSDTQYF. Drawing the rest from reference TRBV5-1 and TRBJ2-3, the complete variable domain is KAGVTQTPRYLIKTRGQQVTLSCSPISGHRSVSWYQQTPGQGLQFLFEYFSETQRNKGNFPGRFSGRQFSNSRSEMNVSTLELGDSALYLCASSGGQSSDTQYFGPGTRLTVL.

The rearrangement uses TRBV27 and TRBJ1-5; no definite D call. This CDR3 contains 13 residues. Germline lookup yields CDR1 MNHEY and CDR2 SMNVEV (reference sequence). Deletions cut 3 bases from V and 6 bases from J, with 9 bases between. CDR3 sequence (DNA): TGTGCCAGCAGTTTTCGGGGAATTCAGCCCCAGCATTTT. Protein product: CASSFRGIQPQHF.

The count of this clone is one. CDR3 loop: CASSPGGNTIYF. CDR3 nucleotides: TGTGCCAGCAGCCCAGGGGGAAACACCATATATTTT. J is TRBJ1-3 and V is TRBV6-5, with D possibly matching TRBD1 (5 bases). The germline gives CDR1 MNHEY, CDR2 SVGAGI. V dropped 6 bases and J dropped 4 bases, with 7 bases sitting between them. The CDR3 has 12 residues.

The rearrangement uses TRBV28 and TRBJ2-1; a weak D match, TRBD1 (5 bases). Germline CDR1 and CDR2: MDHEN and SYDVKM. The CDR3 runs to 13 residues. V was cut by 6 bases and J by 3 bases, with 9 bases left in between. Written as DNA, the CDR3 is TGTGCCAGCAGCGGCGACAGCTACAATGAGCAGTTCTTC. It yields the protein CASSGDSYNEQFF.

This rearrangement joins TRBV24-1 to TRBJ1-4; TRBD1 aligns across 9 bases. V was clipped by 3 bases and J by 6 bases; unmatched bases: 4. CDR1 and CDR2 from the germline V gene are KGHDR and SFDVKD. This CDR3 region has 15 residues. CDR3 DNA: TGTGCCACCAGTGATGGATGGACAGGGGATGAAAAACTGTTTTTT. Encoded protein: CATSDGWTGDEKLFF.

The V and J genes are TRBV7-2 and TRBJ2-7; the D is unclear. V lost 1 base and J lost 5, with 15 bases in between. The CDR3 sequence is 15 residues long. Germline values: CDR1 SGHTA, CDR2 FQGNSA. CDR3 DNA: TGTGCCAGCAGCTTAGTGCCAAGCTCGGTCGACGAGCAGTACTTC. It codes for CASSLVPSSVDEQYF.

V is TRBV25-1 and J is TRBJ2-7; 9 nucleotides align to TRBD2. CDR1 MGHDK and CDR2 SYGVNS come from the germline V gene. The CDR3 spans 16 residues. J was trimmed by 3 bases and V by 0 bases; bases with no gene match: 6. The CDR3 DNA follows: TGTGCCAGCAGTGAATATGGCGGGGGGGGGCACTACGAGCAGTACTTC. Protein sequence: CASSEYGGGGHYEQYF.

The V gene is TRBV5-5, the J gene TRBJ1-4, with TRBD1 matching 8 bases. With V trimmed by 5 bases and J by 0 bases, 3 bases remained unmatched. This CDR3 contains 15 residues. Germline CDR1 and CDR2: SGHKS and YYEKEE (reference sequence). The CDR3: CASRQQGATNEKLFF. Here the CDR3 DNA reads TGTGCCAGCAGGCAACAGGGGGCAACTAATGAAAAACTGTTTTTT.